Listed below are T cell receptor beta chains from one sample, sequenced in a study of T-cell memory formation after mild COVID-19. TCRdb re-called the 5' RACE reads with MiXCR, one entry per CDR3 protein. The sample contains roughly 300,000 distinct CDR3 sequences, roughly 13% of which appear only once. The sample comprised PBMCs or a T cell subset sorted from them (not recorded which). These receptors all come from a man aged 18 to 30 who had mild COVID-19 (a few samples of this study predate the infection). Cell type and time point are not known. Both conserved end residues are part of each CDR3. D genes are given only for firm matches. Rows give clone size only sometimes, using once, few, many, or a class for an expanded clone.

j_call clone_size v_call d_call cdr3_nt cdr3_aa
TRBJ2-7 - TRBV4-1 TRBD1 TGCGCCAGCAGCCAAGATCAGGGACAGGGACGATCCTACGAGCAGTACTTC CASSQDQGQGRSYEQYF
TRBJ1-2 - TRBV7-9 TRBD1 TGTGCCAGCAGTCGGACAGGCTACAGAGGTGGCTACACCTTC CASSRTGYRGGYTF
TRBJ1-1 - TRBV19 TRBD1 TGTGCCAGTAGGCAGGGGGGAGTGAACACTGAAGCTTTCTTT CASRQGGVNTEAFF
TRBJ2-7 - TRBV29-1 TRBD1 TGCAGCGTTGAAGACCGGACAGGGGGCGCTTACGAGCAGTACTTC CSVEDRTGGAYEQYF
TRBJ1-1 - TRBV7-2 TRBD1 TGTGCCAGCAGCGCCCGGACAGGGGGTATGGAAGCTTTCTTT CASSARTGGMEAFF
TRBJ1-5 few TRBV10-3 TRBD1 TGTGCCATCAGTGGGGACAGGGTCCATCAGCCCCAGCATTTT CAISGDRVHQPQHF
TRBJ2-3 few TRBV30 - TGTGCCTGGTGGCAGGGAGTAACAGATACGCAGTATTTT CAWWQGVTDTQYF
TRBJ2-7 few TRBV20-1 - TGCAGTGCTGGTGGAGCAGGGACCTCTCACTACGAGCAGTACTTC CSAGGAGTSHYEQYF
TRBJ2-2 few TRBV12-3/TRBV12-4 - TGTGCCAGCAGAATGGGGGGCGGATCGCCGTCCACCGGGGAGCTGTTTTTT CASRMGGGSPSTGELFF
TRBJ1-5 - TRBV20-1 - TGCAGTGCTAGAGATCTGGTGGAACGGGGCAATCAGCCCCAGCATTTT CSARDLVERGNQPQHF
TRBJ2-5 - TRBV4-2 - TGTGCCAGCAGCCAAGTTGGGGATCGTCAAGAGACCCAGTACTTC CASSQVGDRQETQYF